The rows below give T cell receptor beta chains drawn from one sample of a study of early T cells in non-severe SARS-CoV-2 infection. One entry per CDR3 protein results from TCRdb running MiXCR on the 5' RACE reads. There are some 61,000 distinct CDR3 sequences in the sample; 10% occur only once, and just over 4.5% lies in the top ten. The material sequenced was whole blood. These receptors were obtained from an adult who was a healthcare worker with PCR-confirmed SARS-CoV-2 infection or an uninfected control (not recorded which). CDR3s include the opening cysteine and the closing phenylalanine or tryptophan. Each record gives: clone size, D gene, J gene, CDR3 length, V gene, CDR3 protein, CDR3 DNA. A D gene is named only where the DNA matches it firmly. A row's size may be missing; if present it is once, few, many or a size class.

>.|.|TRBJ1-1|13|TRBV20-1
CSARGQGITEAFF
TGCAGTGCTAGAGGGCAGGGGATCACTGAAGCTTTCTTT
>.|.|TRBJ1-1|12|TRBV29-1
CSVGYKNTEAFF
TGCAGCGTTGGATACAAGAACACTGAAGCTTTCTTT
>.|.|TRBJ2-3|12|TRBV29-1
CSVEYSTDTQYF
TGCAGCGTTGAGTATAGCACAGATACGCAGTATTTT
>few|.|TRBJ2-3|15|TRBV7-2
CASSSWGAQGDTQYF
TGTGCCAGCAGCTCCTGGGGAGCCCAGGGAGATACGCAGTATTTT
>.|TRBD2|TRBJ2-5|16|TRBV12-3/TRBV12-4
CASRASGGGLQETQYF
TGTGCCAGCAGGGCTAGCGGGGGGGGACTACAAGAGACCCAGTACTTC
>many|TRBD2|TRBJ2-1|14|TRBV2
CATHREREGLEQFF
TGTGCCACCCACCGGGAGCGGGAGGGTCTTGAGCAGTTCTTC
>many|.|TRBJ1-2|14|TRBV10-3
CAISALDTRNGYTF
TGTGCCATCAGTGCATTAGACACGCGGAATGGCTACACCTTC
>many|TRBD1|TRBJ2-7|15|TRBV6-2/TRBV6-3
CASSNRDRGYYEQYF
TGTGCCAGCAGCAACCGGGACAGGGGGTATTACGAGCAGTACTTC
>many|.|TRBJ2-5|13|TRBV12-3/TRBV12-4
CASSLAGTETQYF
TGTGCCAGCAGTTTGGCGGGAACCGAGACCCAGTACTTC
>few|.|TRBJ1-1|13|TRBV6-5
CASSPPGHTEAFF
TGTGCCAGCAGTCCTCCGGGTCACACTGAAGCTTTCTTT
>many|TRBD2|TRBJ2-5|14|TRBV29-1
CSVRGLHSQGTQYF
TGCAGCGTGAGGGGACTACATAGTCAGGGGACCCAGTACTTC
>many|TRBD1|TRBJ2-1|13|TRBV6-1
CASRLTGNNEQFF
TGTGCCAGCAGGTTGACAGGGAACAATGAGCAGTTCTTC
>many|TRBD2|TRBJ2-7|15|TRBV20-1
CSASPLAGGPYEQYF
TGCAGTGCTAGCCCACTAGCGGGGGGCCCCTACGAGCAGTACTTC
>.|TRBD1|TRBJ2-7|16|TRBV29-1
CSVISLGTGSFLEQYF
TGCAGCGTAATAAGTCTAGGGACAGGGTCTTTTCTCGAGCAGTACTTC
>many|.|TRBJ1-2|12|TRBV29-1
CSSTDGGYGYTF
TGCAGCTCGACAGACGGAGGCTATGGCTACACCTTC
>.|.|TRBJ1-1|12|TRBV4-2
CASSQEPPRAFF
TGTGCCAGCAGCCAAGAACCTCCTCGAGCTTTCTTT
>many|.|TRBJ2-5|16|TRBV7-6
CASSPTNTPGGLTQYF
TGTGCCAGCAGCCCTACTAATACCCCTGGAGGATTAACCCAGTACTTC
>many|.|TRBJ1-2|13|TRBV24-1
CATRRGEDYGYTF
TGTGCCACCAGACGGGGAGAAGACTATGGCTACACCTTC
>many|.|TRBJ1-6|15|TRBV7-3
CASSLQGSGRSPLHF
TGTGCCAGCAGCTTACAGGGGTCCGGGCGGTCACCCCTCCACTTT
>few|TRBD1|TRBJ2-5|14|TRBV6-2/TRBV6-3
CASSLATGRETQYF
TGTGCCAGCAGTTTGGCGACAGGGAGAGAGACCCAGTACTTC
>many|.|TRBJ2-3|15|TRBV6-1
CASSAQGSETDTQYF
TGTGCCAGCAGTGCCCAGGGGTCGGAGACAGATACGCAGTATTTT
>.|.|TRBJ1-3|15|TRBV7-2
CASSSRRSSENTIYF
TGTGCCAGCAGCTCGAGAAGGAGCTCTGAAAACACCATATATTTT
>.|TRBD2|TRBJ2-1|14|TRBV2
CASKSASGTYEQFF
TGTGCCAGCAAGTCCGCTAGCGGGACTTATGAGCAGTTCTTC
>.|.|TRBJ2-1|11|TRBV29-1
CSVGPVNEQFF
TGCAGCGTTGGTCCGGTTAATGAGCAGTTCTTC
>many|.|TRBJ2-2|17|TRBV5-1
CASSLPPTAGATGELFF
TGCGCCAGCAGCTTGCCCCCAACTGCGGGGGCGACCGGGGAGCTGTTTTTT
>.|TRBD1|TRBJ1-4|15|TRBV29-1
CSVELGQGRSEKLFF
TGCAGCGTTGAACTGGGACAGGGAAGGAGTGAAAAACTGTTTTTT
>once|TRBD1|TRBJ2-7|15|TRBV5-1
CASSSPSGGIYEQYF
TGCGCCAGCAGCTCCCCGTCAGGGGGTATCTACGAGCAGTACTTC
>.|.|TRBJ1-6|12|TRBV12-5
CASIGIGSPLHF
TGTGCTAGTATCGGGATTGGGTCACCCCTCCACTTT
>.|TRBD1|TRBJ1-1|15|TRBV5-1
CASTDRGTLNTEAFF
TGCGCCAGCACCGACAGGGGGACTTTGAACACTGAAGCTTTCTTT
>.|.|TRBJ2-2|13|TRBV6-5
CASNTGDTGELFF
TGTGCCAGCAACACCGGAGACACCGGGGAGCTGTTTTTT
>.|.|TRBJ2-4|12|TRBV2
CASSEADSIQYF
TGTGCCAGCAGTGAAGCAGACAGCATTCAGTACTTC
>.|TRBD1|TRBJ2-1|16|TRBV12-3/TRBV12-4
CASSSIDRGAYNEQFF
TGTGCCAGCAGTTCGATCGACAGGGGCGCCTACAATGAGCAGTTCTTC
>many|TRBD1|TRBJ2-5|15|TRBV7-9
CASTKGTAASETQYF
TGTGCCAGCACCAAAGGGACAGCTGCTTCGGAGACCCAGTACTTC
>.|.|TRBJ2-5|14|TRBV4-3
CASSRFAGQETQYF
TGCGCCAGCAGTCGTTTCGCGGGTCAAGAGACCCAGTACTTC
>once|TRBD2|TRBJ2-7|14|TRBV6-5
CASSSGGSRYEQYF
TGTGCCAGCAGTTCTGGCGGGAGTAGGTACGAGCAGTACTTC
>.|.|TRBJ2-3|11|TRBV20-1
CSAPNGNTQYF
TGCAGTGCCCCGAACGGAAATACGCAGTATTTT
>many|TRBD2|TRBJ2-1|18|TRBV7-8
CASSRGLAGGSSYNEQFF
TGTGCCAGCAGCCGGGGACTAGCGGGAGGGAGCTCCTACAATGAGCAGTTCTTC
>few|.|TRBJ2-1|12|TRBV2
CASSFRDNEQFF
TGTGCCAGCAGTTTTCGGGACAATGAGCAGTTCTTC
>few|TRBD2|TRBJ2-7|14|TRBV12-3/TRBV12-4
CASRSSGDSYEQYF
TGTGCCAGCAGGTCTAGCGGGGATTCCTACGAGCAGTACTTC
>.|.|TRBJ2-1|13|TRBV24-1
CATSVMGQSEQFF
TGTGCCACCAGTGTTATGGGGCAAAGTGAGCAGTTCTTC
>many|.|TRBJ2-2|16|TRBV3-1
CASSLRQAPNTGELFF
TGTGCCAGCAGCCTCCGACAGGCCCCGAACACCGGGGAGCTGTTTTTT
>medium-sized|TRBD1|TRBJ2-7|14|TRBV29-1
CSVGKPGTVYEQYF
TGCAGCGTTGGAAAACCCGGGACAGTCTACGAGCAGTACTTC
>many|TRBD2|TRBJ2-2|17|TRBV20-1
CSASGTSGALGTGELFF
TGCAGTGCTAGCGGGACTAGCGGGGCCTTGGGCACCGGGGAGCTGTTTTTT
>.|.|TRBJ2-2|13|TRBV7-2
CASSLVLARELFF
TGTGCCAGCAGCTTAGTTCTAGCCCGGGAGCTGTTTTTT
>many|TRBD2|TRBJ2-5|15|TRBV18
CASSPPSGREETQYF
TGTGCCAGCTCACCACCTAGCGGGAGGGAAGAGACCCAGTACTTC
>.|TRBD2|TRBJ2-7|14|TRBV28
CASIRGLGAYEQYF
TGTGCCAGCATTCGGGGACTAGGGGCCTACGAGCAGTACTTC
>many|.|TRBJ2-2|16|TRBV11-2
CASSPIKQGGTGELFF
TGTGCCAGCAGCCCGATTAAGCAGGGAGGCACCGGGGAGCTGTTTTTT
>.|TRBD2|TRBJ2-1|15|TRBV11-2
CASRRLAGTYNEQFF
TGTGCCAGCAGACGACTAGCGGGAACTTACAATGAGCAGTTCTTC
>.|TRBD2|TRBJ2-3|16|TRBV3-1
CASSPTRAGGQDTQYF
TGTGCCAGCAGCCCTACGAGAGCGGGGGGGCAGGATACGCAGTATTTT
>.|TRBD2|TRBJ2-3|14|TRBV11-2
CASSWGLRADTQYF
TGTGCCAGCAGCTGGGGACTACGGGCGGATACGCAGTATTTT
>many|.|TRBJ2-5|13|TRBV9
CASSTGTRADQYF
TGTGCCAGCAGCACCGGGACGCGGGCGGACCAGTACTTC
>few|TRBD2|TRBJ2-2|15|TRBV5-4
CASSLAGVRTGELFF
TGTGCCAGCAGCTTAGCGGGAGTAAGAACCGGGGAGCTGTTTTTT
>few|.|TRBJ1-1|13|TRBV29-1
CSVERSMNTEAFF
TGCAGCGTTGAACGGAGCATGAACACTGAAGCTTTCTTT
>.|.|TRBJ2-7|16|TRBV10-3
CAISESNRTRSYEQYF
TGTGCCATCAGTGAGTCAAACAGGACGAGATCCTACGAGCAGTACTTC
>few|.|TRBJ2-2|13|TRBV7-6
CASSLISAGELFF
TGTGCCAGCAGCCTCATTAGCGCCGGGGAGCTGTTTTTT
>few|.|TRBJ2-3|13|TRBV7-2
CATRPGVTDTQYF
TGTGCCACTCGGCCAGGGGTGACAGATACGCAGTATTTT
>few|.|TRBJ2-7|13|TRBV12-3/TRBV12-4
CASSRNLSYEQYF
TGTGCCAGCAGCCGAAACCTTAGCTACGAGCAGTACTTC
>.|.|TRBJ2-3|19|TRBV9
CASSHNVRSGQRIPDTQYF
TGTGCCAGCAGCCACAATGTGAGGAGTGGACAGAGAATCCCAGATACGCAGTATTTT
>.|.|TRBJ2-5|12|TRBV29-1
CSVDAGPETQYF
TGCAGCGTTGACGCAGGGCCGGAGACCCAGTACTTC
>many|TRBD1|TRBJ2-1|13|TRBV7-2
CASSRIPGDRQFF
TGTGCCAGCAGTCGAATCCCAGGGGACAGGCAGTTCTTC